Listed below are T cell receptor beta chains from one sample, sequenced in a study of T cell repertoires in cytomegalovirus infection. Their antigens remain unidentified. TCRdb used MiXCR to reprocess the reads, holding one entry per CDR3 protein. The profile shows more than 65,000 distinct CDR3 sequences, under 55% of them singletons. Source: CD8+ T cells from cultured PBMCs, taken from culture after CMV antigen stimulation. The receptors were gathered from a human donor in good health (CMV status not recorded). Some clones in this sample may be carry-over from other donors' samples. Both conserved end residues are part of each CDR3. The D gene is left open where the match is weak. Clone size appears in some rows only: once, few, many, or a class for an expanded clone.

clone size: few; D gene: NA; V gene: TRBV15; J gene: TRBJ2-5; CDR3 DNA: TGTGCCACCAGCATTGACAGGACCCAAGAGACCCAGTACTTC; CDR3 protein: CATSIDRTQETQYF
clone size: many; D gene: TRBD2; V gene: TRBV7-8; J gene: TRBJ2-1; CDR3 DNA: TGTGCCAGCAGCTCTGGACTAGCGGGGGGGCCTTACAATGAGCAGTTCTTC; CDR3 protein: CASSSGLAGGPYNEQFF
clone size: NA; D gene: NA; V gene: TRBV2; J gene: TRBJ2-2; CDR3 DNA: TGTGCCAGCAGGAGCGGGGGACAGGCTCGTACCGGGGAGCTGTTTTTT; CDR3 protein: CASRSGGQARTGELFF
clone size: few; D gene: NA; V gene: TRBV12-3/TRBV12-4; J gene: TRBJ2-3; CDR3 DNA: TGTGCCAGCAGTTTAACAATGTGGGGCACAGATACGCAGTATTTT; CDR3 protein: CASSLTMWGTDTQYF
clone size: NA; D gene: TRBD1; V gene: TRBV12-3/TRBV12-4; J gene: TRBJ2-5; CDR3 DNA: TGTGCCAGCAGTTCACAGGGGGCTGGAGAGACCCAGTACTTC; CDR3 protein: CASSSQGAGETQYF
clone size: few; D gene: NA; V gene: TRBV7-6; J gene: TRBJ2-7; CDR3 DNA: TGTGCCAGCAGCGGGGTGGGCGAGCAGTACTTC; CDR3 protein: CASSGVGEQYF
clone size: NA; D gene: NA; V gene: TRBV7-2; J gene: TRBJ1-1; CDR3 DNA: TGTGCCAGCAGCTTTACACAGGGTAGGACTGAAGCTTTCTTT; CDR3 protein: CASSFTQGRTEAFF
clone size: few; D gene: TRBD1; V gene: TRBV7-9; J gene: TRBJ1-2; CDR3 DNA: TGTGCCAGCAGCTTAGACGTAGGGGGCGAGTATGGCTACACCTTC; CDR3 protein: CASSLDVGGEYGYTF
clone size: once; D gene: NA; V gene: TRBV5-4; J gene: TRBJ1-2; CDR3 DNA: TGTGCCAGCAGCTTGAGGTCAGGGTCTACGGGTGGCTACACCTTC; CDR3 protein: CASSLRSGSTGGYTF
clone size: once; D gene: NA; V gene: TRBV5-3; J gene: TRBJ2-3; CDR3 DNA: TGTGCCAGCCTCTCGGGGGCTACCAGCACAGATACGCAGTATTTT; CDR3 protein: CASLSGATSTDTQYF
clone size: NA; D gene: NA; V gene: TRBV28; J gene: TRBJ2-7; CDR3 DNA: TGTGCCAGCAGTTTAATGGCCTACGAGCAGTACTTC; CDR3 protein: CASSLMAYEQYF
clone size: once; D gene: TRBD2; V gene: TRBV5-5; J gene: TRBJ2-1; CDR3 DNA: TGTGCCAGCAGCTTGAGGCTAGCGGGAGAGCATGAGCAGTTCTTC; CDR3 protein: CASSLRLAGEHEQFF
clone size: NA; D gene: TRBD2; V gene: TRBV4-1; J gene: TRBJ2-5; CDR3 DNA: TGCGCCAGCAGCCCCAAGGAAGGCGGGAGTGGTCAAGAGACCCAGTACTTC; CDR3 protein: CASSPKEGGSGQETQYF
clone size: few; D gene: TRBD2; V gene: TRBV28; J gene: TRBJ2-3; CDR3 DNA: TGTGCCAGCAGTCCCGTAGCGGGAGCACACGTTATGACAGATACGCAGTATTTT; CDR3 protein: CASSPVAGAHVMTDTQYF
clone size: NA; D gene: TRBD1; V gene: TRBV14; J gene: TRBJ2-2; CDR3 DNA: TGTGCCAGCAGCCCAGGTGACGGACAGGGAGCGGTCGGGGAGCTGTTTTTT; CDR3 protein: CASSPGDGQGAVGELFF
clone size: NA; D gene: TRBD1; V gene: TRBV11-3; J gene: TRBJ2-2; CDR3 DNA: TGTGCCAGCAGCTTAGCCCCGGGACAGGGGTTCACCGGGGAGCTGTTTTTT; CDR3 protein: CASSLAPGQGFTGELFF
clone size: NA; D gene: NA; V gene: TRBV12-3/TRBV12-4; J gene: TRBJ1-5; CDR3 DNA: TGTGCCAGCAGTTTAGGGGTAGTTTTGACTCAGCCCCATCATTTT; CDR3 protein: CASSLGVVLTQPHHF
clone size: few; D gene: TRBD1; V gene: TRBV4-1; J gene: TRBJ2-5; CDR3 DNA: TGCGCCAGCAGCCCCCGGGGCAGGGGGCGAGAGACCCAGTACTTC; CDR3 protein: CASSPRGRGRETQYF
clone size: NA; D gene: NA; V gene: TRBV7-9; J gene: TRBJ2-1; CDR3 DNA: TGTGCCAGCAGCTTGGAACACCCCTCGCTCAATGAGCAGTTCTTC; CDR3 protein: CASSLEHPSLNEQFF
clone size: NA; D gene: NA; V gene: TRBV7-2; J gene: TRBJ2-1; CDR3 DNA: TGTGCCAGCAGCTTTTTCCACAATGAGCAGTTCTTC; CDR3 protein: CASSFFHNEQFF
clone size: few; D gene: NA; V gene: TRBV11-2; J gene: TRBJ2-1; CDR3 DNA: TGTGCCAGCAGCTGGGGGGACGTGAGCAATGAGCAGTTCTTC; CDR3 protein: CASSWGDVSNEQFF
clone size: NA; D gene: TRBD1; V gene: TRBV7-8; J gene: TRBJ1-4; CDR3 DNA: TGTGCCAGCAGCTTAGGCCAGGGGGTGATCCGTGAAAAACTGTTTTTT; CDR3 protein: CASSLGQGVIREKLFF
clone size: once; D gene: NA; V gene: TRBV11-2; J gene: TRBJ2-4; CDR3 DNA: TGTGCCAGCAGCTTAGACCCCGGGACTCCCGATAGGGAGGCCAAAAACATTCAGTACTTC; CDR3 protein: CASSLDPGTPDREAKNIQYF
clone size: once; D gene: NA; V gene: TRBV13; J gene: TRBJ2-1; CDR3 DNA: TGTGCCAGCAGCTTAATGGGGGGCGACAATGAGCAGTTCTTC; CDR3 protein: CASSLMGGDNEQFF
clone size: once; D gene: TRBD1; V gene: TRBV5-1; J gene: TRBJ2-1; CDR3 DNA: TGCGCCAGCAGCTCCCGGACAGGGAAAGAAGTTAATGAGCAGTTCTTC; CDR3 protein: CASSSRTGKEVNEQFF
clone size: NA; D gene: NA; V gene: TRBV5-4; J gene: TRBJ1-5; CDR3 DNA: TGTGCCAGCAGCTTGGACAACAATCAGCCCCAGCATTTT; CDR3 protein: CASSLDNNQPQHF
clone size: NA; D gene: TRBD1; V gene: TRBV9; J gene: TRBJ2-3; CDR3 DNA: TGTGCCAGCAGCATCCGAGCAGGGGGCGGGGATACGCAGTATTTT; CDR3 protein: CASSIRAGGGDTQYF
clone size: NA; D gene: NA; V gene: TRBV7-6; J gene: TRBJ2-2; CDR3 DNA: TGTGCCAGCAGCTCCAGTTCCGGGGAGCTGTTTTTT; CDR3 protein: CASSSSSGELFF
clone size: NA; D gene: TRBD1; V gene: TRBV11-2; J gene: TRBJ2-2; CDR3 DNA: TGTGCCAGCAGACCGACAGGGACCGGGGAGCTGTTTTTT; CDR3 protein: CASRPTGTGELFF
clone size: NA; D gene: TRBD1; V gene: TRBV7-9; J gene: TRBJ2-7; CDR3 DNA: TGTGCCAGCAGCTTAGACCCCCGAGTCAGGGGGCTAACCCCCAACTCCTACGAGCAGTACTTC; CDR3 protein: CASSLDPRVRGLTPNSYEQYF
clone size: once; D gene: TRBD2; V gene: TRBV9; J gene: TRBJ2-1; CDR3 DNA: TGTGCCAGCAGCGTAACAAGCGGGGACTACAATGAGCAGTTCTTC; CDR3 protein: CASSVTSGDYNEQFF
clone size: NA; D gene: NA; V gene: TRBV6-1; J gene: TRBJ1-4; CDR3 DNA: TGTGCCAGCAGTGAAACGTTTGGGACTGGGATGATTAAACTGTTTTTT; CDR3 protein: CASSETFGTGMIKLFF
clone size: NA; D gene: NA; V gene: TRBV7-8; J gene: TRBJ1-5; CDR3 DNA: TGTGCCAGCAGCTTGACAGGCTCGAGGCCCCAGCATTTT; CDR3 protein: CASSLTGSRPQHF
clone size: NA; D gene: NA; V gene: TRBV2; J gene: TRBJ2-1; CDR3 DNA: TGTGCCAGCAGTGAAGCGGGCGACAATGAGCAGTTCTTC; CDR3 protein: CASSEAGDNEQFF
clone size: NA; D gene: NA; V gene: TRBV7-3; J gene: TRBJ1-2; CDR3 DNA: TGTGCCAGCAGCTCCGACTGGGACACCTTTAACTATGGCTACACCTTC; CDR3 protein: CASSSDWDTFNYGYTF
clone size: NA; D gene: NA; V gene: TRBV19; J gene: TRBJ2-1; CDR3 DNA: TGTGCCAGTAAACGGCTCCAACAGGGAGGCTACGATGAGCAGTTCTTC; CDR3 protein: CASKRLQQGGYDEQFF
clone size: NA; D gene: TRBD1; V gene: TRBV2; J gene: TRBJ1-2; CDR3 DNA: TGTGCGACCCGGGACAGGGCCCATGGCTACACCTTC; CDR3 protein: CATRDRAHGYTF
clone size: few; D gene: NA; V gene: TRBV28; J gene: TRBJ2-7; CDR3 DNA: TGTGCCAGCAGCATGTCGGGGGAGCAGTACTTC; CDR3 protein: CASSMSGEQYF
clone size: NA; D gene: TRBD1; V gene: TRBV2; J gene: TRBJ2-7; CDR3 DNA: TGTGCCAGCAAGGGGACAGCCTTCTCCTACGAGCAGTACTTC; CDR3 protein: CASKGTAFSYEQYF
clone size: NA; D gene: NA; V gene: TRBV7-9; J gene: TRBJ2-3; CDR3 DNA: TGTGCCAGCAGTGGAGGCCAACTCACAGATACGCAGTATTTT; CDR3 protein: CASSGGQLTDTQYF
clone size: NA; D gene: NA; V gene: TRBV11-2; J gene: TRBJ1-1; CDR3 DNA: TGTGCCAGCAGCTTAGGGAAGACTGAAGCTTTCTTT; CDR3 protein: CASSLGKTEAFF
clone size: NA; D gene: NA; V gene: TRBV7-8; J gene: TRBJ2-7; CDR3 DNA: TGTGCCAGCAGCTTAGCGCGGGACAGACCCTCCTACGAGCAGTACTTC; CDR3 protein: CASSLARDRPSYEQYF
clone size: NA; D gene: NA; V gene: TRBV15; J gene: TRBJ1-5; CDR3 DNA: TGTGCCACCAGCAGACCACGTGAGGGGGGGGCTCAGCCCCAGCATTTT; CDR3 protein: CATSRPREGGAQPQHF
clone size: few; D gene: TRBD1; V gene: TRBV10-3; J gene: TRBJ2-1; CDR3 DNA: TGTGCCATCACCAAGGACAGGGGGGGCTTCAATGAGCAGTTCTTC; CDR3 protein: CAITKDRGGFNEQFF
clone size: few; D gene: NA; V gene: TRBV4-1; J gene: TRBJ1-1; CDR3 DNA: TGCGCCAGCAGCCCCTTTGGGGAATTCACTGAAGCTTTCTTT; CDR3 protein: CASSPFGEFTEAFF
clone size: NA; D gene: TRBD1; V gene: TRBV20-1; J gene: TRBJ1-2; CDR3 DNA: TGCAGTGCTAGAAGGGGGCTCTATGGCTACACCTTC; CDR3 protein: CSARRGLYGYTF
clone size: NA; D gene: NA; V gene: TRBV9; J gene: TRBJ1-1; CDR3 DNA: TGTGCCAGCAGCGTCAGTACAGGTGAAGCTTTCTTT; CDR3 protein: CASSVSTGEAFF
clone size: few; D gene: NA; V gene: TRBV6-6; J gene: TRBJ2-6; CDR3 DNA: TGTGCCATTTGGACAGTCAAAATCGGGGCCAACGTCCTGACTTTC; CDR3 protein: CAIWTVKIGANVLTF
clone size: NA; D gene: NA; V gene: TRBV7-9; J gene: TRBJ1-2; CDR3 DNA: TGTGCCAGCAGCCCCAGTGGGGGGTGGAACTATGGCTACACCTTC; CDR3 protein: CASSPSGGWNYGYTF
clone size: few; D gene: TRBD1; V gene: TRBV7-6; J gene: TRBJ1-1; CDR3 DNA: TGTGCCAGCAGCGCCCGGACAGGGTCCGAAGCTTTCTTT; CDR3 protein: CASSARTGSEAFF